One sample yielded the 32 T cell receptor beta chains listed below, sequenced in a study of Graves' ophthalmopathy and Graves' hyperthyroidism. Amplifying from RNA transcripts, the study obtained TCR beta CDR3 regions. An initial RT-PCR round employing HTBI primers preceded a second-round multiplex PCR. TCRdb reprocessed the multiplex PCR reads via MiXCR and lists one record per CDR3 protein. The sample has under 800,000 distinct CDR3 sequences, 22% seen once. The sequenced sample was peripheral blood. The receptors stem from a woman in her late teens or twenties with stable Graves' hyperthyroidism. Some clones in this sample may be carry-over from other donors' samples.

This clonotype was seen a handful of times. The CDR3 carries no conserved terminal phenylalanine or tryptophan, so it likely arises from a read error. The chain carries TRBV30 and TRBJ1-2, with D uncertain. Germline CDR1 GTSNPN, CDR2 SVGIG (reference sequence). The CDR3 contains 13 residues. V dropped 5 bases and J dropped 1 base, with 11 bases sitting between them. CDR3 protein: CAWGVFGNYGYTL. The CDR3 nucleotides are TGTGCCTGGGGGGTCTTCGGTAACTATGGCTACACCCTC.

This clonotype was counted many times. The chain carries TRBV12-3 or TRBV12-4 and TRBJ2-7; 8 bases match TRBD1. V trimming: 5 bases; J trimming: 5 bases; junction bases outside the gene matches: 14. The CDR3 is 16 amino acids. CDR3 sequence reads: CASSPRATGVGHEQYF. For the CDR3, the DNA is TGTGCCAGCAGTCCGAGGGCGACAGGGGTTGGACACGAGCAGTACTTC.

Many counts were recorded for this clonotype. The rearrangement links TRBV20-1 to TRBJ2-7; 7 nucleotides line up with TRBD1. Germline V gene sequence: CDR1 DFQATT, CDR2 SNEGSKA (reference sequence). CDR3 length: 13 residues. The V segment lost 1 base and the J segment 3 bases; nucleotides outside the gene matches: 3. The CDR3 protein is CSARVPGGYEQYF. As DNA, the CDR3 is TGCAGTGCTAGAGTGCCAGGGGGCTACGAGCAGTACTTC.

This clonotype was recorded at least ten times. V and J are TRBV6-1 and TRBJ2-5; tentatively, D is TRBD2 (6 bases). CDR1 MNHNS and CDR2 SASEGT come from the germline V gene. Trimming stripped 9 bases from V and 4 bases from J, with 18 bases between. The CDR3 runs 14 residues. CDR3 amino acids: CARETSLVGETQYF. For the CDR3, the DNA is TGTGCCAGGGAGACTAGTTTGGTGGGAGAGACCCAGTACTTC.

The CDR3 is CASSEARGGEQYF. Here the CDR3 DNA reads TGTGCCAGCAGTGAAGCCCGGGGGGGCGAGCAGTACTTC. V and J are TRBV2 and TRBJ2-7; 8 positions match TRBD2. Germline CDR1 reads SNHLY; CDR2 reads FYNNEI. The CDR3 is 13 amino acids. V lost 0 bases, J lost 6 bases, and 1 base stayed unmatched.

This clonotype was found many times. The CDR3 coding sequence is TGTGCCAGCAGTTTGGGACAGTACTCTGGAAACACCATATATTTT. Translation: CASSLGQYSGNTIYF. This chain connects TRBV12-3 or TRBV12-4 to TRBJ1-3; 7 nucleotides match TRBD1. The CDR3 consists of 15 residues. The J segment lost 0 bases and the V segment lost 3 bases, leaving 2 bases of the junction unmatched.

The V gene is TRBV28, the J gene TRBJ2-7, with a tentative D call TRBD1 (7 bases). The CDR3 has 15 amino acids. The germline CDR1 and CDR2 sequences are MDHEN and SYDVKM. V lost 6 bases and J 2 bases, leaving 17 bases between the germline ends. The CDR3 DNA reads TGTGCCAGCAGCTTAGGGGGCGGGATGACCTACGAGCAGTACTTC. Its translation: CASSLGGGMTYEQYF.

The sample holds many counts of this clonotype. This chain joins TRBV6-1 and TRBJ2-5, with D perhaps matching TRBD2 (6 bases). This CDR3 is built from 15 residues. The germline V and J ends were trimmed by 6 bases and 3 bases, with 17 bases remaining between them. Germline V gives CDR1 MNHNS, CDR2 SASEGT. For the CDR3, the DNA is TGTGCCAGCAGGCCGGGACTCTTTGTAGAAGAGACCCAGTACTTC. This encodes CASRPGLFVEETQYF.

This CDR3 reads CASRVQYEQYF. The CDR3 region has the DNA TGTGCCAGCAGGGTCCAGTACGAGCAGTACTTC. V and J are TRBV28 and TRBJ2-7; no clear D. Per germline, CDR1 MDHEN and CDR2 SYDVKM. This CDR3 is 11 amino acids long. Trimming took 6 bases from V and 4 from J, leaving 7 bases between them.

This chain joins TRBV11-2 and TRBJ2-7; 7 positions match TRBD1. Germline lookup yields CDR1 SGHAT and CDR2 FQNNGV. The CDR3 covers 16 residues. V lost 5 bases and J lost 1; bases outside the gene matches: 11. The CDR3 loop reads CASSLEGQQKSYEQYF. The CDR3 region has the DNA TGTGCCAGCAGCCTCGAGGGACAGCAGAAATCCTACGAGCAGTACTTC.

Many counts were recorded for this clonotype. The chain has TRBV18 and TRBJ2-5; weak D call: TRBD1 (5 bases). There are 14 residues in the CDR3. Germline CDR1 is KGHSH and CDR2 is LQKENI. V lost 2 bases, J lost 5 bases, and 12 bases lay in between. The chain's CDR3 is CASSPFDSTETQYF. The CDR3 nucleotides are TGTGCCAGCTCACCATTCGACAGCACGGAGACCCAGTACTTC.

The CDR3 coding sequence is TGTGCCAGCAGAGTTTTAGCGGGGACGAGGATGGAGACCCAGTACTTC. This gives the protein CASRVLAGTRMETQYF. This chain connects TRBV6-1 to TRBJ2-5; 8 bases are shared with TRBD2. This CDR3 contains 16 residues. Germline V gene lookup returns CDR1 MNHNS and CDR2 SASEGT. Trimming took 6 bases from V and 5 from J; bases not matched to a gene: 14.

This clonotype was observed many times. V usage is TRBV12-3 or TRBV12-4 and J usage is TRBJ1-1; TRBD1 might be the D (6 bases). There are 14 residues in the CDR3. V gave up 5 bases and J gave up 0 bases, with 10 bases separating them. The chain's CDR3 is CASSQTGLNTEAFF. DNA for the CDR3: TGTGCCAGCAGTCAAACAGGGTTGAACACTGAAGCTTTCTTT.

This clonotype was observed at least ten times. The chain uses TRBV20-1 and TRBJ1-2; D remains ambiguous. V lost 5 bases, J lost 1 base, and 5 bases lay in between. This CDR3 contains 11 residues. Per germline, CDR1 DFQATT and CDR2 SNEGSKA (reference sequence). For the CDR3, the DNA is TGCAGTGCTTGGATTAACTATGGCTACACCTTC. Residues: CSAWINYGYTF.

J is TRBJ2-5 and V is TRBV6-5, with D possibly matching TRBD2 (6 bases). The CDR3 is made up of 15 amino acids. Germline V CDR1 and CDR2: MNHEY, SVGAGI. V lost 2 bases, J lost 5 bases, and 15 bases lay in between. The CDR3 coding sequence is TGTGCCAGCAGTTACGGAGCGGGTCCCGGGGAGACCCAGTACTTC. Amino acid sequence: CASSYGAGPGETQYF.

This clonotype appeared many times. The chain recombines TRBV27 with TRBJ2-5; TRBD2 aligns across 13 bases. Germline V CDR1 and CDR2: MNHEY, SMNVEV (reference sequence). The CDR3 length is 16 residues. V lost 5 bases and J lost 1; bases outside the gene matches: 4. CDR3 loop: CASSPRTSGSQETQYF. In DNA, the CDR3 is TGTGCCAGCAGTCCACGGACTAGCGGGAGCCAAGAGACCCAGTACTTC.

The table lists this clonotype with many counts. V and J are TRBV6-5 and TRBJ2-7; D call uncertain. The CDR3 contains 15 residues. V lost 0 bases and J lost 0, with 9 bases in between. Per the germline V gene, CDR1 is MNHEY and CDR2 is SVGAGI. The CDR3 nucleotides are TGTGCCAGCAGTTACTCAGGCAGTAGCTCCTACGAGCAGTACTTC. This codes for CASSYSGSSSYEQYF.

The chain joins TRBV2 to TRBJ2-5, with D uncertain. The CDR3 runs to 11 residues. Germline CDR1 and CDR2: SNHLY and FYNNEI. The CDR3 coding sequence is TGTGTTGGTCGCCGCCAAGAGACCCAGTACTTC. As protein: CVGRRQETQYF.

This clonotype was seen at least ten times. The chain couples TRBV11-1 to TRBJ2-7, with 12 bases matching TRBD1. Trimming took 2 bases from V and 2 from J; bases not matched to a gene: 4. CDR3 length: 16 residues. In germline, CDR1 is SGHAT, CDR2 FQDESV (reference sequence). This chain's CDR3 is CASSLPGTGGAYEQYF. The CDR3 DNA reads TGTGCCAGCAGCTTACCCGGGACAGGGGGCGCCTACGAGCAGTACTTC.

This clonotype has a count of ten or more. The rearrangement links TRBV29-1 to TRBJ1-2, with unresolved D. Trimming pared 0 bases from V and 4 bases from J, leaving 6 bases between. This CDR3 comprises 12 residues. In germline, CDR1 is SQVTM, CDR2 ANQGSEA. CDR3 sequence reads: CSVEDGVYGYTF. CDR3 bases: TGCAGCGTTGAAGACGGAGTCTATGGCTACACCTTC.

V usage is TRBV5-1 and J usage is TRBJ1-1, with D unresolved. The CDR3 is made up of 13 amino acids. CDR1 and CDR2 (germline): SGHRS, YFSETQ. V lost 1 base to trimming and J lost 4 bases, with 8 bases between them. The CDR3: CASSLPGATEAFF. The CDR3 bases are TGCGCCAGCAGCTTGCCGGGTGCCACTGAAGCTTTCTTT.

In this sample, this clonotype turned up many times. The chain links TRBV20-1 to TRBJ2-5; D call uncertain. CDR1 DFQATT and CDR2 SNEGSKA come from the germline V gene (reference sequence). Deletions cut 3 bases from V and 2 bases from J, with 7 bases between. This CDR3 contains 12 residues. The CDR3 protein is CSARGVQETQYF. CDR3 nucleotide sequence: TGCAGTGCTAGGGGCGTACAAGAGACCCAGTACTTC.

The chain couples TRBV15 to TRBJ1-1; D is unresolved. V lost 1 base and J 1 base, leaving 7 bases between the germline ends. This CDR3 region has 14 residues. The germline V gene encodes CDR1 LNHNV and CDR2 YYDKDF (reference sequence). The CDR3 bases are TGTGCCACCAGCAGAGCCACAGCGAACACTGAAGCTTTCTTT. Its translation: CATSRATANTEAFF.

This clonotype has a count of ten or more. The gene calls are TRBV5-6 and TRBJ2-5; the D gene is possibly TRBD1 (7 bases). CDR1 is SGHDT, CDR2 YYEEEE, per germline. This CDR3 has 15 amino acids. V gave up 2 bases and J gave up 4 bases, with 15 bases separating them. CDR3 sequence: CASSFGGGSRETQYF. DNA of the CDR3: TGTGCCAGCAGCTTTGGAGGGGGCTCCAGAGAGACCCAGTACTTC.

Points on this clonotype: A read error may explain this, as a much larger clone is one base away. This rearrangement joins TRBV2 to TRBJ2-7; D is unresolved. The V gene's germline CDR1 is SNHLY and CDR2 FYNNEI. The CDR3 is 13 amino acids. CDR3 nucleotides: TGTGCCTGCAGTGTTCTACGAGGTTACGAGCAGTACTTC. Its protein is CACSVLRGYEQYF.

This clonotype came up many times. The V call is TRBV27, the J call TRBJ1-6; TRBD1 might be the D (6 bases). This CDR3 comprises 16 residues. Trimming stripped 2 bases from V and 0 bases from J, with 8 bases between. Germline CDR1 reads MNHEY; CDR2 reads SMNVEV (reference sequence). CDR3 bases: TGTGCCAGCAGTTTAAAGGGGGTCTCCTATAATTCACCCCTCCACTTT. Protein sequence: CASSLKGVSYNSPLHF.

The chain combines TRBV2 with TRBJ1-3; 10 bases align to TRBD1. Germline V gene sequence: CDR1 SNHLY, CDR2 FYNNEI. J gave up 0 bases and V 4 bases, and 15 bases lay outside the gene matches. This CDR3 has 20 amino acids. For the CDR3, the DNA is TGTGCCAGCAGTGGCCCGGGACAGGGGCCCGGGTTCTACTCTGGAAACACCATATATTTT. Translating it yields CASSGPGQGPGFYSGNTIYF.

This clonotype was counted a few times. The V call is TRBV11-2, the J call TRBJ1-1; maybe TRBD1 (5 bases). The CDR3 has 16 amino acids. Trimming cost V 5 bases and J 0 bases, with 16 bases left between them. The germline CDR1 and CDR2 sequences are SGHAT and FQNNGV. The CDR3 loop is CASSPGPAGMNTEAFF. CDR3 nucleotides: TGTGCCAGCAGCCCCGGCCCGGCAGGGATGAACACTGAAGCTTTCTTT.

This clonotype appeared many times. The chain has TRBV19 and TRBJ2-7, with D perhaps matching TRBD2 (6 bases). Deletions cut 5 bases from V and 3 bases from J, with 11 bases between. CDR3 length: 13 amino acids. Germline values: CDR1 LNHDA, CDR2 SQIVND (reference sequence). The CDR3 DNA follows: TGTGCCAGTAGTCCGGAGGGGTACTACGAGCAGTACTTC. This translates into CASSPEGYYEQYF.

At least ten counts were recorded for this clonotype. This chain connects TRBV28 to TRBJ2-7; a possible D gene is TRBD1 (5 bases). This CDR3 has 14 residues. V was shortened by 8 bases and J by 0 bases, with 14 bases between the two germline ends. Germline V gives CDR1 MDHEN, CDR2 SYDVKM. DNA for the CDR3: TGTGCCAGCGTCTCAAGGGGAACCTCCTACGAGCAGTACTTC. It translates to CASVSRGTSYEQYF.

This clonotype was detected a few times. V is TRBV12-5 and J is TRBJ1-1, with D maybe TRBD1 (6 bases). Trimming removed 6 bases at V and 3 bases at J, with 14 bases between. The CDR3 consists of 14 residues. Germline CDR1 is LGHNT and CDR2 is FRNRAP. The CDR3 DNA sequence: TGTGCTAGTGGGTCAGGGGTCGTCCACACTGAAGCTTTCTTT. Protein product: CASGSGVVHTEAFF.

CDR3 sequence: CATSRSTGGGLQETQYF. The CDR3, as DNA: TGTGCCACCAGCAGGAGCACAGGGGGCGGGCTCCAGGAGACCCAGTACTTC. The rearrangement uses TRBV15 and TRBJ2-5; TRBD1 matches at 9 bases. Germline V gene sequence: CDR1 LNHNV, CDR2 YYDKDF (reference sequence). The CDR3 contains 17 residues. V shed 3 bases and J 5 bases; nucleotides not matched to a gene: 13.